This T cell receptor (beta chain) derives from a study of cytomegalovirus exposure and HLA in healthy donors. Between the trimmed V and J ends, which lost 3 bases and 4 bases, there was a span of 11 bases. Germline-derived CDR1 and CDR2 are SGHNT and YYREEE (reference sequence). The CDR3 is 15 residues long. Likely unrecorded immune exposures existed in these nominally healthy donors. A remark on this clone: Its antigen is still unknown.

Study conclusions and caveats: Analysis was carried out at a later point, and it linked a missense DCLRE1C variant to TCR beta V- and J-gene trimming. A few V segments could not be told apart, such as TRBV6-2 and TRBV6-3, and were left out. An analysis was carried out later, and it reportedly showed fewer N-insertions in an Asian-associated ancestry cluster than the roughly 700-donor mean.

The primer mix had 60 Vbeta and 13 Jbeta primers. The assay was immunoSEQ multiplex PCR, and TCRdb's table has in-frame clones only and misses some. The sample includes 90,000 to 150,000 clones, roughly four fifths seen only once; the top ten take less than 3.5%. The receptor's source is a woman between 40 and 55 years old in good health and CMV-seropositive. Material for sequencing was PBMCs. V is TRBV5-4 and J is TRBJ2-6; D might be TRBD1 (6 bases). The CDR3 region is CASSSGAPGANVLTF. DNA for the CDR3: TGTGCCAGCAGCTCAGGGGCGCCGGGGGCCAACGTCCTGACTTTC.